These T cell receptor beta chains were read from a single sample in a study of blood T cell repertoires in COVID-19. TCRdb's table, derived via immunoSEQ multiplex PCR, lists solely in-frame clones and lacks some. The sample has tens of thousands of clones, 80% to 90% seen once. The sample comprised peripheral blood. The receptors stem from an older man with acute or convalescent COVID-19. CDR3s leave out the opening cysteine and the closing phenylalanine or tryptophan.

v_gene,CDR3aa
TRBV7-9,ASSLAQGSGDTQY
TRBV18,ASSLWTGKGTDTQY
TRBV15,ATSRDFGGGNTEAF
TRBV7-9,ASSRGASGISLTQY
TRBV19,ASSPMGQLDYGYT
TRBV28,ASSFLAGTDTQY
TRBV15,ATSSGRAPYNEQF
TRBV4-1,ASSPTLTGISSGNTIY
TRBV10-3,ASLGTGARGEQF
TRBV4-2,ASSQEAGWPSGNTIY
TRBV6-5,ASSAAGGGEQY
TRBV5-4,ASSLDRQKNEKLF
TRBV19,ASSIRQGAALGTSGANVLT
TRBV6-6,ASRTRTGLSPEAF
TRBV9,ASSVEVLTPGQRNTEAF
TRBV2,ASTQTVDYGYT
TRBV3-1/TRBV3-2,ASSSSETFLWANVLT
TRBV28,ASSRAGTGEYYEQY
TRBV20-1,SASKSRQGTLNTEAF
TRBV12-2,ASRLGSLFCGIETDTQY
TRBV15,ATGPDRGYTEAF
TRBV7-8,ASSLGMTGGHGYT
TRBV5-1,ASSRQGASSYEQY
TRBV19,ASSINRVNGYT